Listed below are T cell receptor beta chains from one sample, sequenced in a study of immune cell composition in non-small cell lung cancer. The table came from immunoSEQ multiplex PCR; TCRdb's copy has only in-frame clones and leaves some out. The sample has over 1,500 clones; around 76% are singletons. Sequencing was carried out using lung tumor tissue. The source of these receptors is a human donor with non-small cell lung cancer. Each CDR3 is given with its conserved first and last residue. The order of the fields is J gene, CDR3 length, clone size, V gene, D gene, CDR3 protein, CDR3 DNA. The D gene is left open where the match is weak. The listing skips clone size in some rows; elsewhere it reads once, few, many or a size class.

J: TRBJ2-1; length: 13; size: large; V: TRBV6-5; D: TRBD1; CDR3: CASSWGTDNEQFF; DNA: TGTGCCAGCAGTTGGGGGACAGACAATGAGCAGTTCTTC
J: TRBJ2-7; length: 15; size: -; V: TRBV7-9; D: -; CDR3: CASSLGQASSYEQYF; DNA: TGTGCCAGCAGCTTAGGTCAGGCCTCTTCCTACGAGCAGTACTTC
J: TRBJ2-1; length: 15; size: -; V: TRBV11-2; D: TRBD2; CDR3: CASSLGRGGYNEQFF; DNA: TGTGCCAGCAGCTTAGGGCGGGGGGGATACAATGAGCAGTTCTTC
J: TRBJ2-7; length: 15; size: once; V: TRBV7-2; D: -; CDR3: CASSLTGLRSYEQYF; DNA: TGTGCCAGCAGCCTTACAGGCCTCCGCTCCTACGAGCAGTACTTC
J: TRBJ2-3; length: 13; size: -; V: TRBV5-4; D: -; CDR3: CASSLAGTDTQYF; DNA: TGTGCCAGCAGCTTGGCCGGGACAGATACGCAGTATTTT
J: TRBJ1-1; length: 12; size: -; V: TRBV19; D: -; CDR3: CASTNLNTEAFF; DNA: TGTGCCAGTACCAATTTGAACACTGAAGCTTTCTTT
J: TRBJ2-7; length: 18; size: -; V: TRBV19; D: -; CDR3: CASSIRAKQETSSYEQYF; DNA: TGTGCCAGTAGTATTCGAGCCAAACAGGAGACCTCCTCCTACGAGCAGTACTTC
J: TRBJ1-2; length: 14; size: -; V: TRBV19; D: -; CDR3: CASDNLADGPGYTF; DNA: TGTGCCAGTGACAACTTAGCGGACGGACCGGGCTACACCTTC
J: TRBJ2-2; length: 16; size: few; V: TRBV7-2; D: TRBD2; CDR3: CASSLKSGGATGELFF; DNA: TGTGCCAGCAGCTTGAAAAGCGGGGGGGCCACCGGGGAGCTGTTTTTT
J: TRBJ2-3; length: 17; size: -; V: TRBV15; D: TRBD2; CDR3: CATSRELRGGSTDTQYF; DNA: TGTGCCACCAGCAGAGAGCTCCGCGGGGGAAGCACAGATACGCAGTATTTT
J: TRBJ2-1; length: 15; size: -; V: TRBV29-1; D: TRBD2; CDR3: CSASGTSGRNSEQFF; DNA: TGCAGCGCCTCCGGGACTAGCGGGAGAAATAGTGAGCAGTTCTTC
J: TRBJ1-5; length: 17; size: -; V: TRBV28; D: -; CDR3: CASRPPRTPGGNQPQHF; DNA: TGTGCCAGCAGACCCCCCCGGACCCCAGGGGGCAATCAGCCCCAGCATTTT
J: TRBJ2-5; length: 16; size: -; V: TRBV5-4; D: TRBD2; CDR3: CASSPDPGLAIETQYF; DNA: TGTGCCAGCAGCCCCGACCCGGGACTAGCGATAGAGACCCAGTACTTC
J: TRBJ2-5; length: 15; size: -; V: TRBV28; D: TRBD1; CDR3: CASSITGTGRETQYF; DNA: TGTGCCAGCAGTATAACCGGGACAGGGCGGGAGACCCAGTACTTC
J: TRBJ1-1; length: 13; size: -; V: TRBV29-1; D: -; CDR3: CSVSNGGNTEAFF; DNA: TGCAGCGTCTCTAACGGGGGGAACACTGAAGCTTTCTTT
J: TRBJ2-1; length: 15; size: -; V: TRBV7-3; D: -; CDR3: CASSFYSGPGNEQFF; DNA: TGTGCCAGCAGCTTTTACAGCGGCCCTGGGAATGAGCAGTTCTTC